A selection of T cell receptor beta chains follows, all from one sample in a study of cytomegalovirus exposure and HLA in healthy donors. Sequencing was performed with immunoSEQ multiplex PCR; in TCRdb, only in-frame clones are kept and a portion is missing. The repertoire holds approximately 110,000 clones, with 74% as singletons. Input material: PBMCs. These TCRs come from a woman aged 50 to 60 in good health and CMV-seropositive. The CDR3 runs from the conserved cysteine through the conserved F or W. The D gene is left open where the match is weak. Clone size is not always given. Where it is, it says once, few, many or a class for expanded clones.

v_call	d_call	j_call	clone_size	cdr3_nt	cdr3_aa
TRBV5-1	TRBD1	TRBJ2-1	.	TGCGCCAGCAGGAGTGCAGGGGGCCTCCTTGAGCAGTTCTTC	CASRSAGGLLEQFF
TRBV5-1	TRBD1	TRBJ2-2	.	TGCGCCAGCAGCTTGGAAAGACAGGGTGCCGGGGAGCTGTTTTTT	CASSLERQGAGELFF
TRBV21-1	.	TRBJ1-5	.	TGTGCCAGCAGCAAAGCCCGTCAGCCCCAGCATTTT	CASSKARQPQHF
TRBV2	.	TRBJ1-1	.	TGTGCCAGCAGTGAAGCGCTGGAGGGGAAAACTGAAGCTTTCTTT	CASSEALEGKTEAFF
TRBV9	TRBD2	TRBJ2-2	.	TGTGCCAGCAGCGCCGGGGGGGGGCCCACCGGGGAGCTGTTTTTT	CASSAGGGPTGELFF
TRBV29-1	TRBD1	TRBJ2-2	few	TGCAGCGTTAACAGGGGGCCCGGGGAGCTGTTTTTT	CSVNRGPGELFF
TRBV25-1	TRBD1	TRBJ1-1	few	TGTGCCAGGACCCACAGGGGGCGAATGAACACTGAAGCTTTCTTT	CARTHRGRMNTEAFF
TRBV7-3	.	TRBJ2-5	few	TGTGCCAGCAGCTCTCTTCTCTCCGACCAAAACGCCAGAGGGACCCAGTACTTC	CASSSLLSDQNARGTQYF
TRBV7-8	.	TRBJ1-5	.	TGTGCCAGCAGCTTAGTCGGGAGACAGACCAATCAGCCCCAGCATTTT	CASSLVGRQTNQPQHF
TRBV5-1	TRBD1	TRBJ1-2	.	TGCGCCAGCAGCCCTAATGGGGGGACAGGGTTTGGCTACACCTTC	CASSPNGGTGFGYTF
TRBV5-5	.	TRBJ2-1	.	TGCGCCAGCAGCGGGGGGACAGGGGCCTACAATGAGCAGTTCTTC	CASSGGTGAYNEQFF
TRBV6-5	TRBD2	TRBJ2-5	.	TGTGCCAGCAGCCACCATAGCGGGGTGGAGCATACCCAGTACTTC	CASSHHSGVEHTQYF
TRBV9	.	TRBJ2-1	.	TGTGCCAGCAGCGTAGATGCCAGGGAATCGGGTGAGCAGTTCTTC	CASSVDARESGEQFF
TRBV6-1	TRBD1	TRBJ2-5	.	TGTGCCAGCAATGGACAGGGGGCGGGAGAGACCCAGTACTTC	CASNGQGAGETQYF
TRBV10-2	TRBD1	TRBJ1-4	.	TGCGCCAGCAGTGCTGGGACAGGGAATGAAAAACTGTTTTTT	CASSAGTGNEKLFF
TRBV5-1	TRBD1	TRBJ2-1	.	TGCGCCAGCAGCACCGGACAGGGCTCCTACAATGAGCAGTTCTTC	CASSTGQGSYNEQFF
TRBV6-6	TRBD1	TRBJ1-2	.	TGTGCCAGCAGTTATCCGACAGGGGGCGACTATGGCTACACCTTC	CASSYPTGGDYGYTF
TRBV18	.	TRBJ1-6	.	TGTGCCAGCTCACCGAGGGAGACTGGGCCTGGTGATTCACCCCTCCACTTT	CASSPRETGPGDSPLHF
TRBV6-6	TRBD1	TRBJ1-2	.	TGTGCCAGCAGTTACTCGGAGGGGGCTTACTATGGCTACACCTTC	CASSYSEGAYYGYTF
TRBV2	TRBD2	TRBJ2-1	once	TGTGCCAGCATGAATAGCGGGGGGGCCAATGAGCAGTTCTTC	CASMNSGGANEQFF
TRBV21-1	.	TRBJ2-7	.	TGTGCCGACTTTATCGTACGGGGTCTCACCTACGAGCAGTACTTC	CADFIVRGLTYEQYF
TRBV25-1	TRBD1	TRBJ2-5	.	TGTGCCAGCAGTGAAGACAGGGATTTCCAAGAGACCCAGTACTTC	CASSEDRDFQETQYF
TRBV7-9	.	TRBJ2-3	once	TGTGCCAGCAGCTCAGCGCCGGTTTTCGGGGGGCCCCCCCCAGATACGCAGTATTTT	CASSSAPVFGGPPPDTQYF
TRBV11-2	.	TRBJ2-3	.	TGTGCCAGCAGCTTAGTAGGAGCAGATACGCAGTATTTT	CASSLVGADTQYF
TRBV6-1	.	TRBJ1-5	.	TGTGCCAGCAGTGAATACGGGGGGAGCAATCAGCCCCAGCATTTT	CASSEYGGSNQPQHF
TRBV7-8	.	TRBJ1-2	.	TGTGCCAGCAGCTTATCGTTCGGGACACTCGGGGACGCGGCGGATAGGTATGGCTACACCTTC	CASSLSFGTLGDAADRYGYTF
TRBV18	TRBD1	TRBJ1-2	.	TGTGCCAGCTCACCAAACAGGGGGGAAAACTATGGCTACACCTTC	CASSPNRGENYGYTF
TRBV2	TRBD1	TRBJ1-2	.	TGTGCCAGCAGACCTCATCCGACAGGGTTGGATGGCTACACCTTC	CASRPHPTGLDGYTF
TRBV5-1	TRBD1	TRBJ1-4	.	TGCGCCAGCAGCTTGGTGGGACAGATCGGTGAAAAACTGTTTTTT	CASSLVGQIGEKLFF
TRBV5-1	.	TRBJ2-3	.	TGCGCCAGCAGCGAAGGGGGGGGCACAGATACGCAGTATTTT	CASSEGGGTDTQYF
TRBV5-4	.	TRBJ2-1	.	TGTGCCAGCAGCTTGGATCTCCAAGGAGTCCATGAGCAGTTCTTC	CASSLDLQGVHEQFF
TRBV7-2	TRBD2	TRBJ2-5	.	TGTGCCAGCACCAATGCGCGGGGGGCCCAAGAGACCCAGTACTTC	CASTNARGAQETQYF
TRBV29-1	TRBD1	TRBJ1-2	.	TGCAGCGTTGAAGATAGGGGGCGGTCGGTAAATGGCTACACCTTC	CSVEDRGRSVNGYTF
TRBV6-1	.	TRBJ1-3	few	TGTGCCAGCAGTGTGTGGCAGGCCTCTGGAAACACCATATATTTT	CASSVWQASGNTIYF
TRBV27	TRBD1	TRBJ1-2	.	TGTGCCAGCAGTCCCTGGGACAGACTCAGGTACACCTTC	CASSPWDRLRYTF
TRBV6-1	.	TRBJ2-2	.	TGTGCCAGCAAGGTGGGGGAGGGGGAAGCCGGGGAGCTGTTTTTT	CASKVGEGEAGELFF
TRBV6-1	.	TRBJ1-5	.	TGTGCCAGCAGCCGGACAGACTATAGCAATCAGCCCCAGCATTTT	CASSRTDYSNQPQHF
TRBV28	TRBD1	TRBJ1-2	few	TGTGCCAGCACAAACCCAGGGGGGGGCTACACCTTC	CASTNPGGGYTF
TRBV6-5	.	TRBJ2-5	.	TGTGCCAGCAGCGCACTAGAGACCCAGTACTTC	CASSALETQYF
TRBV9	TRBD2	TRBJ2-3	.	TGTGCCAGCAGCGTAGTGGCTAGCGGGGGTACAGATACGCAGTATTTT	CASSVVASGGTDTQYF
TRBV5-1	.	TRBJ2-1	few	TGCGCCAGCAGCCCACAGGACGGGCCCTTTGCTACCAATGAGCAGTTCTTC	CASSPQDGPFATNEQFF